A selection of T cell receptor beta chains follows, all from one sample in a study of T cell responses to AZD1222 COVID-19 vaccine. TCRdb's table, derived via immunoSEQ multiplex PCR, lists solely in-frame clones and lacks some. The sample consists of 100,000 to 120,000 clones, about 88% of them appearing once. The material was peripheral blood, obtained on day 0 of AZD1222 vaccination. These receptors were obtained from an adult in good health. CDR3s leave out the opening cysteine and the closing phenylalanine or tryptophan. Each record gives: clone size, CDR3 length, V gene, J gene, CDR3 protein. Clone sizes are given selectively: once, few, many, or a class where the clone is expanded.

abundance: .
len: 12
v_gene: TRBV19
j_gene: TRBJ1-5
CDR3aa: ASSKDRLNQPQH

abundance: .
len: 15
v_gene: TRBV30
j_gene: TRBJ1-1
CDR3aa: AWSNRYGGQRNTEAF

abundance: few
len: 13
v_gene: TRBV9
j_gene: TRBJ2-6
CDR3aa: ASSLVSSGANVLT

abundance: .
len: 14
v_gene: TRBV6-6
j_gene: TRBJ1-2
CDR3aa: ASSFGQAATGGVST

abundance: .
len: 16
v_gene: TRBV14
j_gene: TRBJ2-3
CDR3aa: ASSLQLYGRARTDTQY

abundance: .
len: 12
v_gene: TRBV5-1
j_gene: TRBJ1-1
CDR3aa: ASLRGGVNTEAF

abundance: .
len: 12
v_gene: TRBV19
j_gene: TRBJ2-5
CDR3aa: ASSPRTTQETQY

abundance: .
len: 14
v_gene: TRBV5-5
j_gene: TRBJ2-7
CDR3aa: ASSWTGGGAFYEQY

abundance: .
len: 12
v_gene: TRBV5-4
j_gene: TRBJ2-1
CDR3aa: ASSFGTAYNEQF

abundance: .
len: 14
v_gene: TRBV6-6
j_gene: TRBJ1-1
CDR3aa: ASSYSLLGVNTEAF

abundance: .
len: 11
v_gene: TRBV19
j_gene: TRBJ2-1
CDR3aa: ASKDRGHNEQF

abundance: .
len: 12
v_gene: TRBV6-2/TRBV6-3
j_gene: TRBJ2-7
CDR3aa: ASSRLDRPYEQY

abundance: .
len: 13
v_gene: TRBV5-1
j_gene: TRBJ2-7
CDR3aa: ASSSQGAYSYEQY

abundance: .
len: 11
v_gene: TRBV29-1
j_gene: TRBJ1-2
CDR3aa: SVETRGTSGYT

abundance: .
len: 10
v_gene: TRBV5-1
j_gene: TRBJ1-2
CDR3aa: ASSNSGDGYT

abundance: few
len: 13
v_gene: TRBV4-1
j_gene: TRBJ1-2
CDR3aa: ASRGSWNRSLGYT

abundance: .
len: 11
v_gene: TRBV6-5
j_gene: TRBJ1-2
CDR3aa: ATASFRGYGYT

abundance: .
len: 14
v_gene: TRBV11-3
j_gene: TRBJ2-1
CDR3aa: ASSSQGRMRMNEQF

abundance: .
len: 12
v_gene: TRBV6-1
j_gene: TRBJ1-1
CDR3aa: ASSGAGVHTEAF

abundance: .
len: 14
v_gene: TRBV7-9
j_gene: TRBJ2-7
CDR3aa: ASSHRDRGHGYEQY

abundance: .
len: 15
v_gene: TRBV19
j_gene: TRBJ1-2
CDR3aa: ASSPRGPGQGYYGYT

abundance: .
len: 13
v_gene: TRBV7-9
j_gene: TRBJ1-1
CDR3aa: ASSERDKRNTEAF

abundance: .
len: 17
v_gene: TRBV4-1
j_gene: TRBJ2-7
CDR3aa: ASSQESGRPSGITYEQY

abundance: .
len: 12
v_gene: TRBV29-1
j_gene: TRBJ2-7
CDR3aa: SATSTGLSYEQY

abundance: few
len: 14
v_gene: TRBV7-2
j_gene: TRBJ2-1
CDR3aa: ASSRTSGGHYNEQF

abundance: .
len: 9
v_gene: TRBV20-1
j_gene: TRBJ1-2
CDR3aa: SALRVLGYT

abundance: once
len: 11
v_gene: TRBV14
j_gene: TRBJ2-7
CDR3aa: ASSQVWGGEQY

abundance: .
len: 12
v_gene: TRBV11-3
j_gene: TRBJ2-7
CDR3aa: ASSFRTGSYEQY

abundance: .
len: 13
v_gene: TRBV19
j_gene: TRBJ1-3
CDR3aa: ASSTTGGSGNTIY

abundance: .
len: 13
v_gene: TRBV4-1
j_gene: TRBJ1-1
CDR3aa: ASSQDLGLNTEAF

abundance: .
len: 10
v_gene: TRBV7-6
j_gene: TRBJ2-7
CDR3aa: ASSGVGEKKY

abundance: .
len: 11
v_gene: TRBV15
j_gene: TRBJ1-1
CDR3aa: ATRGLMNTEAF

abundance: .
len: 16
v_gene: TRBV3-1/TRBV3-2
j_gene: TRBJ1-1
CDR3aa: ASSQEVRWGRARPEAF

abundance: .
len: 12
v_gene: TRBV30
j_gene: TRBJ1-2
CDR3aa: AWKRPGQLAGYT

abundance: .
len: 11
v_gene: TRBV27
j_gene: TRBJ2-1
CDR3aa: ASSRTLYNEQF

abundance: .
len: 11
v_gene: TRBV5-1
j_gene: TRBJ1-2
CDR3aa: ASSWTGGYGYT

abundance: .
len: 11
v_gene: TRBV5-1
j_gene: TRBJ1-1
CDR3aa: ASSPLEIDEAF

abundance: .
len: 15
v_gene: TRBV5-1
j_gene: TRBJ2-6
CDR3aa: ASSQTSGTSGANVLT

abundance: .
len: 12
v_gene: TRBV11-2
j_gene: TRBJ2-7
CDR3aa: ASSSGTGENEQY

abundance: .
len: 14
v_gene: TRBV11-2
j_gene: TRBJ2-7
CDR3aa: ASSPINRQDSYEQY

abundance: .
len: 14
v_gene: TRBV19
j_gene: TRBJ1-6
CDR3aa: ASSLRSGHSDSPLH

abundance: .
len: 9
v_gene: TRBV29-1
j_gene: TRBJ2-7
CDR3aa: SVVHYYEQY

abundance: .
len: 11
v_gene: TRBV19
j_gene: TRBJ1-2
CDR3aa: ASNPGTDYGYT

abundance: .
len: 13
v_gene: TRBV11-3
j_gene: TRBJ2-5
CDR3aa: ASSLGTAGQETQY

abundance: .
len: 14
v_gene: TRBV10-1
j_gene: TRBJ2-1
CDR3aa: ASSESTLGTYNEQF

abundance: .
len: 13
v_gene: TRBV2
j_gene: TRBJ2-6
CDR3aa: ASSESNTGANVLT

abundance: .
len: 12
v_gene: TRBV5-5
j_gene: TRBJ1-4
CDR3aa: ASSLKGPNEKLF

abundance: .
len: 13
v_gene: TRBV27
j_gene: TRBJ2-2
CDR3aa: ASSFLAENTGELF